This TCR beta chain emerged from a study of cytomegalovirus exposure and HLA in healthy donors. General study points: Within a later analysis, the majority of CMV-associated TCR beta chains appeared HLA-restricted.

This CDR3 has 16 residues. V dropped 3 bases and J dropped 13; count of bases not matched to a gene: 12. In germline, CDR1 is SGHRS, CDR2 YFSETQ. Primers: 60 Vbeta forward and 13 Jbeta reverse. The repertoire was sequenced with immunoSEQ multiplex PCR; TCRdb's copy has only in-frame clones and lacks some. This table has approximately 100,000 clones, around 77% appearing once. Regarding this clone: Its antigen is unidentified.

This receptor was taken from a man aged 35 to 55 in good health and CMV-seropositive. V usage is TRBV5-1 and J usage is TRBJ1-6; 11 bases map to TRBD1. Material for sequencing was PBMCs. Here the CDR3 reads CASSSSLGQGAAPLHF. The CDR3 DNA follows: TGCGCCAGCAGCTCCTCCCTTGGACAGGGGGCTGCGCCCCTCCACTTT.